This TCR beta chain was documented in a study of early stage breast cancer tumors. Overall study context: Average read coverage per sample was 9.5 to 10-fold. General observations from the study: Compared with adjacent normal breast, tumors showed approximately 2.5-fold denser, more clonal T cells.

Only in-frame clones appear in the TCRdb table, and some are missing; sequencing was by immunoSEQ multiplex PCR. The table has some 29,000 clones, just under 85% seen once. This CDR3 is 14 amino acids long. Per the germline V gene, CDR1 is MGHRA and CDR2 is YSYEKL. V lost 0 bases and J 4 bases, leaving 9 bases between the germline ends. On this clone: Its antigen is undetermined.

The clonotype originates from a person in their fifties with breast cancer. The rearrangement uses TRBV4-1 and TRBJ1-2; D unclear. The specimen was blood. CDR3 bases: TGCGCCAGCAGCCAAGATGGTGGCCTCTATGGCTACACCTTC. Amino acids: CASSQDGGLYGYTF.